This T cell receptor (beta chain) came from a study of T cells in Graves' hyperthyroidism and ophthalmopathy. J gave up 9 bases and V 6 bases, and 11 bases lay outside the gene matches. The CDR3 loop spans 14 amino acids. It was RNA transcripts that yielded the amplified TCR beta CDR3 regions. A set of HTBI primers served as the primers for a first-round RT-PCR of the TCR CDR3. TCRdb processed the multiplex PCR reads anew with MiXCR; each CDR3 protein has one entry. The table has 450,000 to 650,000 distinct CDR3 sequences, approximately 15% seen once. The sample comprised blood. The clonotype was recovered from a woman between 18 and 29 years old with Graves' ophthalmopathy. This rearrangement joins TRBV12-3 or TRBV12-4 to TRBJ2-1; TRBD1 matches at 7 bases. DNA for the CDR3: TGTGCCAGCAGCCAACTAGGAGAGGGGGCTGAGCAGTTCTTC. It yields the protein CASSQLGEGAEQFF.